Listed below are T cell receptor beta chains from one sample, sequenced in a study of cytomegalovirus exposure and HLA in healthy donors. Some clones are missing from TCRdb's copy, which holds only in-frame ones; the method was immunoSEQ multiplex PCR. The repertoire holds about 150,000 clones, approximately 88% seen once, with 0.38% in the top ten. Specimen: PBMCs. The receptor source for this set is a boy aged 2 to 9 in good health and CMV-seronegative. CDR3s include the opening cysteine and the closing phenylalanine or tryptophan. The order of the fields is V gene, clone size, J gene, D gene, CDR3 protein, CDR3 DNA. The D gene is left open where the match is weak. Rows may omit the clone size; those that give it use once, few, many or a size class.

V: TRBV10-3
size: NA
J: TRBJ2-3
D: NA
CDR3: CAISDGVRSTDTQYF
DNA: TGTGCCATCAGTGACGGAGTCAGATCGACGGATACGCAGTATTTT

V: TRBV11-2
size: NA
J: TRBJ2-7
D: NA
CDR3: CASSLDVGLPSSYEQYF
DNA: TGTGCCAGCAGCTTAGATGTTGGACTGCCGAGCTCCTACGAGCAGTACTTC

V: TRBV7-6
size: NA
J: TRBJ2-3
D: NA
CDR3: CASSSGEGADTQYF
DNA: TGTGCCAGCAGCTCAGGGGAGGGGGCAGATACGCAGTATTTT

V: TRBV7-9
size: NA
J: TRBJ2-1
D: TRBD2
CDR3: CASSRGLAEPNEQFF
DNA: TGTGCCAGCAGCCGGGGACTAGCGGAGCCCAATGAGCAGTTCTTC

V: TRBV10-3
size: few
J: TRBJ2-1
D: TRBD2
CDR3: CAIRGTSGRERYNEQFF
DNA: TGTGCCATCAGGGGGACTAGCGGGAGGGAAAGGTACAATGAGCAGTTCTTC

V: TRBV5-6
size: NA
J: TRBJ1-3
D: NA
CDR3: CASSLEDINSGNTIYF
DNA: TGTGCCAGCAGCTTGGAGGACATCAACTCTGGAAACACCATATATTTT

V: TRBV15
size: once
J: TRBJ1-3
D: NA
CDR3: CATSRDLGAGNTIYF
DNA: TGTGCCACCAGCAGAGATCTGGGGGCAGGAAACACCATATATTTT

V: TRBV19
size: few
J: TRBJ2-1
D: TRBD2
CDR3: CASSIVTGLGRNEQFF
DNA: TGTGCCAGTAGTATCGTGACGGGACTAGGACGCAATGAGCAGTTCTTC

V: TRBV14
size: NA
J: TRBJ2-3
D: NA
CDR3: CASRAQGDTQYF
DNA: TGTGCCAGCAGAGCACAGGGAGATACGCAGTATTTT

V: TRBV2
size: NA
J: TRBJ2-1
D: NA
CDR3: CASSESSYSYNEQFF
DNA: TGTGCCAGCAGTGAGAGTAGTTACTCCTACAATGAGCAGTTCTTC

V: TRBV6-5
size: NA
J: TRBJ2-7
D: NA
CDR3: CASSYSGQPGASTWYF
DNA: TGTGCCAGCAGTTACTCCGGACAGCCAGGGGCGTCTACGTGGTACTTC

V: TRBV2
size: NA
J: TRBJ2-7
D: TRBD2
CDR3: CASSDPGTSGRASYEQYF
DNA: TGTGCCAGCAGTGACCCCGGGACTAGCGGGAGGGCCTCCTACGAGCAGTACTTC

V: TRBV11-2
size: NA
J: TRBJ2-1
D: TRBD2
CDR3: CASSTTSGPFLFF
DNA: TGTGCCAGCAGCACAACTAGCGGGCCCTTTCTGTTCTTC

V: TRBV9
size: NA
J: TRBJ2-6
D: NA
CDR3: CASSVGSVSGANVLTF
DNA: TGTGCCAGCAGCGTAGGGAGCGTCTCTGGGGCCAACGTCCTGACTTTC

V: TRBV7-9
size: NA
J: TRBJ2-3
D: TRBD2
CDR3: CASTDLTGREGSTDTQYF
DNA: TGTGCCAGCACCGATCTGACAGGCCGGGAGGGTAGCACAGATACGCAGTATTTT

V: TRBV28
size: NA
J: TRBJ2-7
D: TRBD1
CDR3: CASSLRQGGEQYF
DNA: TGTGCCAGCAGTCTCCGACAGGGCGGGGAGCAGTACTTC

V: TRBV19
size: NA
J: TRBJ1-5
D: NA
CDR3: CASSRARDSNQPQHF
DNA: TGTGCCAGTAGTAGGGCCAGGGATAGCAATCAGCCCCAGCATTTT

V: TRBV27
size: NA
J: TRBJ1-1
D: TRBD1
CDR3: CASSIGQVGTEAFF
DNA: TGTGCCAGCAGTATAGGACAGGTCGGTACTGAAGCTTTCTTT

V: TRBV29-1
size: NA
J: TRBJ1-2
D: TRBD1
CDR3: CSVTTKGADGYTF
DNA: TGCAGCGTTACAACCAAGGGGGCGGATGGCTACACCTTC

V: TRBV21-1
size: NA
J: TRBJ2-7
D: NA
CDR3: CASSKAPWPGQGSYEQYF
DNA: TGTGCCAGCAGCAAAGCCCCATGGCCGGGACAGGGGAGTTACGAGCAGTACTTC

V: TRBV5-4
size: NA
J: TRBJ1-1
D: TRBD1
CDR3: CASSLKSGGETEAFF
DNA: TGTGCCAGCAGCTTAAAATCAGGGGGAGAGACTGAAGCTTTCTTT

V: TRBV19
size: NA
J: TRBJ1-1
D: NA
CDR3: CASSARLNTEAFF
DNA: TGTGCCAGTAGTGCCAGGCTGAACACTGAAGCTTTCTTT

V: TRBV28
size: NA
J: TRBJ2-4
D: TRBD2
CDR3: CASSPLAGGSAKNIQYF
DNA: TGTGCCAGCAGTCCCCTAGCGGGAGGGTCGGCCAAAAACATTCAGTACTTC